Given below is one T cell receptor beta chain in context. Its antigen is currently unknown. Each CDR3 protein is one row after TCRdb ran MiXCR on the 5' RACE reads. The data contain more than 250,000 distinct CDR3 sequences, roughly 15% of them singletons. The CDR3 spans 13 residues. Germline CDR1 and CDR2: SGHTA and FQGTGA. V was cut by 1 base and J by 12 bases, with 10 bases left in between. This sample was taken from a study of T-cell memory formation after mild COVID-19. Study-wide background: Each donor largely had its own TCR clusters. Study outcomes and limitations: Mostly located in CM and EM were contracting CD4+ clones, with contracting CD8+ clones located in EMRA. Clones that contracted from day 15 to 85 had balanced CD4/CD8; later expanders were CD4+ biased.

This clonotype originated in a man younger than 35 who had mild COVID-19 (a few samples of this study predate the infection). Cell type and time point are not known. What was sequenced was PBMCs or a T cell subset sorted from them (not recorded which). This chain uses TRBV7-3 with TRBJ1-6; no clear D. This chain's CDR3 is CASSLNQEGPLHF. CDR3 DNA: TGTGCCAGCAGCTTAAATCAAGAGGGACCCCTCCACTTT.